This T cell receptor (beta chain) was sequenced in a study of blood T cells in healthy people across ages. Study-wide results and limits: Diversity figures derived from one million T cells were judged to underestimate the true value. Long-lived donors exceeded aged donors in naive CD4+ cells and diversity. As naive T cell percentage varied, TCR beta diversity correlated strongly with it.

The use of a sample-barcoded 5' primer and a J-beta primer mix characterized a second PCR of about 7 to 12 cycles. One entry per CDR3 protein results from TCRdb running MiXCR on the 5' RACE reads. The repertoire consists of hundreds of thousands of distinct CDR3 sequences, with 45% to 50% occurring once and the leading ten covering about 32%. Remarks on this clonotype: Its antigen remains unidentified.

This CDR3 comprises 14 residues. V lost 4 bases, J lost 4 bases, and 6 bases stayed unmatched. The germline V gene has CDR1 SGHRS and CDR2 YFSETQ. PBMCs, at least 7 million per sample, were isolated. Material: blood. The chain is built from TRBV5-1 and TRBJ2-5; TRBD2 matches at 8 bases. This TCR derives from an older woman in good health. The DNA of the CDR3 is TGCGCCAGCAGCGGCAGCGGGAGCTCAGAGACCCAGTACTTC. Its translation: CASSGSGSSETQYF.